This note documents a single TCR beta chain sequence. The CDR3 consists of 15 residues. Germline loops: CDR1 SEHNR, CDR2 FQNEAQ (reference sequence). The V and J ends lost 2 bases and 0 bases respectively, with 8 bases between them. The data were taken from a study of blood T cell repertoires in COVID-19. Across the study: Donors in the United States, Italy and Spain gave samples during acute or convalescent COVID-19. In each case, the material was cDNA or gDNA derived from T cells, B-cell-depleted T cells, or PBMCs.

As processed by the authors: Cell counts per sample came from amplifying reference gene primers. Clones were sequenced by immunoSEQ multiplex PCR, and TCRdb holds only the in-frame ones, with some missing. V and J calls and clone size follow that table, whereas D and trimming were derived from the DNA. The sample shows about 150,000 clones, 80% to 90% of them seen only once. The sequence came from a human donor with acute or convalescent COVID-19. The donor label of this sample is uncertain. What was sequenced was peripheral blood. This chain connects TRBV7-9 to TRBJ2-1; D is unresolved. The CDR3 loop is CASSLWSSSYNEQFF. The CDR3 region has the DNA TGTGCCAGCAGCTTATGGTCGAGCTCCTACAATGAGCAGTTCTTC. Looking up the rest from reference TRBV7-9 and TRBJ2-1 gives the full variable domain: DTGVSQNPRHKITKRGQNVTFRCDPISEHNRLYWYRQTLGQGPEFLTYFQNEAQLEKSRLLSDRFSAERPKGSFSTLEIQRTEQGDSAMYLCASSLWSSSYNEQFFGPGTRLTVL.